The rows below give T cell receptor beta chains drawn from one sample of a study of T cells in localized non-small cell lung cancer. Using immunoSEQ multiplex PCR, the repertoire was profiled, and TCRdb retains in-frame clones only, with some absent. Of more than 30,000 clones detected, 88% appear once; the ten largest clones hold roughly 4%. Sequenced here: peripheral blood mononuclear cells, sampled before any cancer treatment. The receptors were sampled from a woman aged 40-69 years with stage III lung adenocarcinoma. Both conserved end residues are part of each CDR3. D genes are given only for firm matches. Some rows mark clone size as missing; the rest say once, few, many or name a class of expanded clone.

V gene: TRBV5-3
clone size: -
D gene: -
J gene: TRBJ1-2
CDR3 protein: CASSLFQGNYGYTF
CDR3 DNA: TGTGCCAGCAGCTTGTTTCAGGGCAACTATGGCTACACCTTC

V gene: TRBV7-9
clone size: -
D gene: TRBD2
J gene: TRBJ2-1
CDR3 protein: CASSSPLLAGGLSYNEQFF
CDR3 DNA: TGTGCCAGCAGCTCCCCCTTACTAGCGGGGGGCTTATCCTACAATGAGCAGTTCTTC

V gene: TRBV28
clone size: -
D gene: -
J gene: TRBJ1-1
CDR3 protein: CASSLSGRGLPEAFF
CDR3 DNA: TGTGCCAGCAGTTTATCAGGCAGGGGTCTTCCTGAAGCTTTCTTT

V gene: TRBV6-5
clone size: -
D gene: TRBD2
J gene: TRBJ2-3
CDR3 protein: CASGGGGYTQYF
CDR3 DNA: TGTGCCAGCGGGGGCGGGGGGTATACGCAGTATTTT

V gene: TRBV11-2
clone size: -
D gene: TRBD1
J gene: TRBJ2-7
CDR3 protein: CAVSTGSYEQYF
CDR3 DNA: TGTGCCGTATCGACAGGGTCCTACGAGCAGTACTTC

V gene: TRBV6-5
clone size: -
D gene: -
J gene: TRBJ2-5
CDR3 protein: CASSYKWAPKETQYF
CDR3 DNA: TGTGCCAGCAGTTACAAGTGGGCACCAAAAGAGACCCAGTACTTC

V gene: TRBV7-6
clone size: -
D gene: -
J gene: TRBJ1-1
CDR3 protein: CASSLEIAGTNTEAFF
CDR3 DNA: TGTGCCAGCAGCTTAGAAATTGCGGGGACGAACACTGAAGCTTTCTTT

V gene: TRBV2
clone size: -
D gene: TRBD1
J gene: TRBJ2-5
CDR3 protein: CASSEGTGLETQYF
CDR3 DNA: TGTGCCAGCAGTGAGGGGACAGGGCTAGAGACCCAGTACTTC

V gene: TRBV11-2
clone size: -
D gene: -
J gene: TRBJ1-2
CDR3 protein: CASSPTGNPFYGYTF
CDR3 DNA: TGTGCCAGCAGTCCTACAGGCAACCCATTCTATGGCTACACCTTC

V gene: TRBV2
clone size: -
D gene: TRBD1
J gene: TRBJ2-7
CDR3 protein: CASSEDRGLYEQYF
CDR3 DNA: TGTGCCAGCAGTGAAGACAGGGGATTGTACGAGCAGTACTTC

V gene: TRBV4-1
clone size: -
D gene: TRBD1
J gene: TRBJ2-1
CDR3 protein: CASSHVTGDPFF
CDR3 DNA: TGCGCCAGCAGCCATGTCACAGGGGATCCGTTCTTC

V gene: TRBV7-2
clone size: once
D gene: -
J gene: TRBJ2-1
CDR3 protein: CASSPGLRTVDEQFF
CDR3 DNA: TGTGCCAGCAGTCCCGGACTACGGACCGTGGATGAGCAGTTCTTC

V gene: TRBV6-5
clone size: -
D gene: -
J gene: TRBJ1-5
CDR3 protein: CVSSPRRGDQPQHF
CDR3 DNA: TGTGTCAGCAGTCCTCGAAGGGGGGATCAGCCCCAGCATTTT

V gene: TRBV5-6
clone size: -
D gene: -
J gene: TRBJ2-5
CDR3 protein: CASSLGLRQETQYF
CDR3 DNA: TGTGCCAGCAGCCTTGGACTGCGCCAAGAGACCCAGTACTTC